One sample yielded the 17 T cell receptor beta chains listed below, sequenced in a study of blood T cell repertoires in COVID-19. The repertoire was sequenced with immunoSEQ multiplex PCR; TCRdb's copy has only in-frame clones and lacks some. Of roughly 69,000 clones detected, around 80% appear once; the ten largest clones hold 14%. Source material: peripheral blood. The receptors here all came from a man aged 60-69 years with COVID-19, enrolled during active disease.

A remark on this clone: An end of the junction does not agree with germline; a read error may underlie this. This chain joins TRBV6-6 and TRBJ1-5; maybe TRBD1 (5 bases). This CDR3 has 14 amino acids. CDR1 MNHNY and CDR2 SVGAGI come from the germline V gene (reference sequence). CDR3 coding DNA: TGTGCCAGCAGGTCGACAGCCGGCGCTCAGGCCCAGCATTTT. Its translation: CASRSTAGAQAQHF.

V and J are TRBV7-5 and TRBJ2-3; the D call TRBD2 from the table was never checked on the DNA. TRBV7-5 corresponds to a pseudogene. This CDR3 comprises 13 residues. CDR3 in amino acids: CARSTSGADTQYF. Written as DNA, the CDR3 is TGTGCCAGAAGCACAAGCGGGGCAGATACGCAGTATTTT.

There are a few counts of this clone. The chain uses TRBV6-5 and TRBJ2-1; 7 positions match TRBD1. This CDR3 has 14 amino acids. The germline V gene encodes CDR1 MNHEY and CDR2 SVGAGI. The J segment lost 7 bases and the V segment lost 5 bases, leaving 8 bases of the junction unmatched. The CDR3 loop reads CASSNKPDRNEQFF. The CDR3 DNA sequence: TGTGCCAGCAGTAATAAACCGGACAGGAATGAGCAGTTCTTC.

The rearrangement links TRBV7-9 to TRBJ2-1, with TRBD2 identical over 14 bases. The CDR3 is 17 amino acids. Germline CDR1 is SEHNR and CDR2 is FQNEAQ (reference sequence). J was trimmed by 8 bases and V by 2 bases; bases with no gene match: 8. The CDR3 coding sequence is TGTGCCAGCAGCTTAACACCGGGACTAGCGGGAGAGGATGAGCAGTTCTTC. Translating gives CASSLTPGLAGEDEQFF. Using reference TRBV7-9 and TRBJ2-1 for the parts outside the CDR3, the full variable domain is DTGVSQNPRHKITKRGQNVTFRCDPISEHNRLYWYRQTLGQGPEFLTYFQNEAQLEKSRLLSDRFSAERPKGSFSTLEIQRTEQGDSAMYLCASSLTPGLAGEDEQFFGPGTRLTVL.

The chain employs TRBV18 and TRBJ2-7; the match to TRBD2 covers 7 bases. Germline lookup yields CDR1 KGHSH and CDR2 LQKENI. The V segment lost 3 bases and the J segment 3 bases; nucleotides outside the gene matches: 5. The CDR3 loop spans 14 amino acids. The CDR3 nucleotides are TGTGCCAGCTCACCCCTAGCGGAAAACTACGAGCAGTACTTC. Its protein is CASSPLAENYEQYF. The full variable domain, completed using reference TRBV18 and TRBJ2-7, is NAGVMQNPRHLVRRRGQEARLRCSPMKGHSHVYWYRQLPEEGLKFMVYLQKENIIDESGMPKERFSAEFPKEGPSILRIQQVVRGDSAAYFCASSPLAENYEQYFGPGTRLTVT.

V and J are TRBV3-1 (or the pseudogene TRBV3-2) and TRBJ2-2, with 14 bases that match TRBD2. The V and J ends lost 1 base and 7 bases, in that order; junction bases with no gene match: 8. The CDR3 has 18 residues. The germline gives CDR1 LGHDT, CDR2 YNNKEL (reference sequence). The CDR3 DNA sequence: TGTGCCAGCAGCCAAGTCCCGGGACTAGCGGGGGTAGACGGGGAGCTGTTTTTT. Encoded protein: CASSQVPGLAGVDGELFF.

The chain links TRBV2 to TRBJ1-6; 9 bases align to TRBD1. V lost 3 bases, J lost 5 bases, and 2 bases stayed unmatched. Germline V gives CDR1 SNHLY, CDR2 FYNNEI. The CDR3 spans 15 residues. In DNA, the CDR3 is TGTGCCAGCAGTGAGGGACAGGGCGATAATTCACCCCTCCACTTT. It translates to CASSEGQGDNSPLHF.

V and J are TRBV28 and TRBJ2-5; D is perhaps TRBD1 (6 bases). Germline V CDR1 and CDR2: MDHEN, SYDVKM. The CDR3 loop spans 14 amino acids. Trimming took off 6 bases at V and 0 bases at J, with 11 bases between the two ends. The CDR3 loop is CASSRRTDQETQYF. CDR3 coding DNA: TGTGCCAGCAGCCGTAGGACAGACCAAGAGACCCAGTACTTC.

The chain links TRBV28 to TRBJ1-1; no firm D call. CDR1 is MDHEN, CDR2 SYDVKM, per germline. V was trimmed by 8 bases and J by 2 bases, leaving 12 bases between them. The CDR3 spans 13 residues. DNA for the CDR3: TGTGCCAGCGTCTTGGAGGAAAACACTGAAGCTTTCTTT. Translating gives CASVLEENTEAFF.

The V gene is TRBV7-2, the J gene TRBJ2-1, with TRBD2 identical over 10 bases. The CDR3 covers 15 residues. Trimming at V came to 5 bases and at J to 4 bases, leaving 5 bases not matched to a gene. CDR1 is SGHTA, CDR2 FQGNSA, per germline. The CDR3 region is CASSPGTSAYNEQFF. DNA of the CDR3: TGTGCCAGCAGCCCCGGGACTAGCGCGTACAATGAGCAGTTCTTC.

The V gene is TRBV19, the J gene TRBJ2-2; the match to TRBD2 covers 9 bases. The CDR3 is 16 residues long. Germline V CDR1 and CDR2: LNHDA, SQIVND (reference sequence). The trim removed 5 bases at V and 5 bases at J, leaving 9 bases unmatched. Here the CDR3 reads CASSYWREGSTGELFF. The CDR3 DNA sequence: TGTGCCAGTAGTTATTGGCGGGAGGGCTCTACCGGGGAGCTGTTTTTT.

The chain recombines TRBV2 with TRBJ1-5; possibly TRBD1 for D (5 bases). V dropped 4 bases and J dropped 5 bases, with 12 bases sitting between them. The CDR3 has 14 residues. Germline-derived CDR1 and CDR2 are SNHLY and FYNNEI. The DNA for the CDR3 is TGTGCCAGCAGTGTTGACAGTCGGGATCAGCCCCAGCATTTT. Translating gives CASSVDSRDQPQHF.

The V and J genes are TRBV5-1 and TRBJ2-7; 10 bases are shared with TRBD2. Trimming cost V 6 bases and J 1 base; bases outside gene matches: 4. This CDR3 is 14 amino acids long. Germline lookup yields CDR1 SGHRS and CDR2 YFSETQ. In DNA, the CDR3 is TGCGCCAGCACAGCGGGGGGGTTATCCTACGAGCAGTACTTC. Amino acid sequence: CASTAGGLSYEQYF. Looking up the rest from reference TRBV5-1 and TRBJ2-7 gives the full variable domain: KAGVTQTPRYLIKTRGQQVTLSCSPISGHRSVSWYQQTPGQGLQFLFEYFSETQRNKGNFPGRFSGRQFSNSRSEMNVSTLELGDSALYLCASTAGGLSYEQYFGPGTRLTVT.

This clone was recorded a few times. The chain combines TRBV19 with TRBJ1-6; 9 bases are a match to TRBD1. Germline-derived CDR1 and CDR2 are LNHDA and SQIVND (reference sequence). Trimming took 6 bases from V and 6 from J; bases not matched to a gene: 9. CDR3 size: 16 residues. CDR3 amino acids: CASRVTGGRGNSPLHF. CDR3 in DNA: TGTGCCAGTAGGGTAACAGGGGGCCGAGGTAATTCACCCCTCCACTTT.

The chain carries TRBV7-9 and TRBJ2-1; D is perhaps TRBD2 (5 bases). CDR1 is SEHNR and CDR2 is FQNEAQ in the germline V gene (reference sequence). The CDR3 has 16 residues. V was cut by 5 bases and J by 1 base, with 15 bases left in between. The CDR3 DNA is TGTGCCAGCAGCCAAGTCCGGGGTGGGTCCTACAATGAGCAGTTCTTC. Its translation: CASSQVRGGSYNEQFF.

This clone was counted between two and nine times. V gene TRBV6-5 combines with J gene TRBJ1-2, with 7 nucleotides matching TRBD1. Trimming took 10 bases from V and 11 from J; bases not matched to a gene: 16. The CDR3 covers 13 residues. Per the germline V gene, CDR1 is MNHEY and CDR2 is SVGAGI. CDR3: CANKDRSPFGYTF. CDR3 nucleotides: TGTGCCAACAAGGACAGGTCACCGTTCGGATACACCTTC.

This sequence joins TRBV5-1 and TRBJ1-2; no reliable D call. There are 13 residues in the CDR3. Germline V gene lookup returns CDR1 SGHRS and CDR2 YFSETQ. V shed 7 bases and J shed 1 base, with 11 bases lying between them. The CDR3, as DNA: TGCGCCAGCGGCCAGGCGATTAACTATGGCTACACCTTC. Its translation: CASGQAINYGYTF. Looking up the rest from reference TRBV5-1 and TRBJ1-2 gives the full variable domain: KAGVTQTPRYLIKTRGQQVTLSCSPISGHRSVSWYQQTPGQGLQFLFEYFSETQRNKGNFPGRFSGRQFSNSRSEMNVSTLELGDSALYLCASGQAINYGYTFGSGTRLTVV.